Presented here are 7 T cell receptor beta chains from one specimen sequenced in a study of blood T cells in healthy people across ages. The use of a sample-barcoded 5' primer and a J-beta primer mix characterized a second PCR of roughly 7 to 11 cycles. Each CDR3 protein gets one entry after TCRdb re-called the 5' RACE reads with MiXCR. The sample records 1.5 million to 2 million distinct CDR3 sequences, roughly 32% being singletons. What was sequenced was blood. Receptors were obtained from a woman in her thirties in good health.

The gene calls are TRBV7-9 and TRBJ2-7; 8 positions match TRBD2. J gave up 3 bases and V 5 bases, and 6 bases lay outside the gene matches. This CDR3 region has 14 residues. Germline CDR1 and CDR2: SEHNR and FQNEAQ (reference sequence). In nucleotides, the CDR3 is TGTGCCAGCAGCCTCGGGGGGGAAAACTACGAGCAGTACTTC. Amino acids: CASSLGGENYEQYF. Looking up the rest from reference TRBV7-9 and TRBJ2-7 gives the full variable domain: DTGVSQNPRHKITKRGQNVTFRCDPISEHNRLYWYRQTLGQGPEFLTYFQNEAQLEKSRLLSDRFSAERPKGSFSTLEIQRTEQGDSAMYLCASSLGGENYEQYFGPGTRLTVT.

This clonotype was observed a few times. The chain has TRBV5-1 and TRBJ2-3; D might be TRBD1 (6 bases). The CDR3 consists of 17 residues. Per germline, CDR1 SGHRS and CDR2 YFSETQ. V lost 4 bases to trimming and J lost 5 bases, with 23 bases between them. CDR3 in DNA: TGCGCCAGCAGCCCGGACCCGGGACAACCCCAGGAAGATACGCAGTATTTT. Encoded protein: CASSPDPGQPQEDTQYF. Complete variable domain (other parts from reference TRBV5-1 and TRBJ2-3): KAGVTQTPRYLIKTRGQQVTLSCSPISGHRSVSWYQQTPGQGLQFLFEYFSETQRNKGNFPGRFSGRQFSNSRSEMNVSTLELGDSALYLCASSPDPGQPQEDTQYFGPGTRLTVL.

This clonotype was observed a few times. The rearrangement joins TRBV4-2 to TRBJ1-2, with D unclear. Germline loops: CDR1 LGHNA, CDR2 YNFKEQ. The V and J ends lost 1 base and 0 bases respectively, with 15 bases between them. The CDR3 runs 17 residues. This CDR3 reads CASSQADLSPSNYGYTF. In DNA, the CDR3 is TGTGCCAGCAGCCAAGCCGACCTAAGTCCATCTAACTATGGCTACACCTTC.

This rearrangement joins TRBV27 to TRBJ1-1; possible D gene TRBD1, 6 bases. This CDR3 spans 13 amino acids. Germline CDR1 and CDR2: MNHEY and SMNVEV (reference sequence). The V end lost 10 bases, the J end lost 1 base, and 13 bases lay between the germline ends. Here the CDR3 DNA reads TGTGCCAACAAGGGGGTAGGGAACACTGAAGCTTTCTTT. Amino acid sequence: CANKGVGNTEAFF.

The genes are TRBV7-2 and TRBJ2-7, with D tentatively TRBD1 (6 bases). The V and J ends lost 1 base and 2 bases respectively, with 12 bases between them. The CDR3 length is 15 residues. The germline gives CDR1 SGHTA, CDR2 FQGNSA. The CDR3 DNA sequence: TGTGCCAGCAGCTTAGGGGGACACGTTGCCTACGAGCAGTACTTC. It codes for CASSLGGHVAYEQYF.

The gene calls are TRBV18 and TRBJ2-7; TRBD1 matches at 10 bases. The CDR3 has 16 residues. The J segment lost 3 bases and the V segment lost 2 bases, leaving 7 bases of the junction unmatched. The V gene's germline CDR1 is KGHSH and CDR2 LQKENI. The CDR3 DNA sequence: TGTGCCAGCTCACCATTCGACAGGGGGCATCGCTACGAGCAGTACTTC. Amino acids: CASSPFDRGHRYEQYF.

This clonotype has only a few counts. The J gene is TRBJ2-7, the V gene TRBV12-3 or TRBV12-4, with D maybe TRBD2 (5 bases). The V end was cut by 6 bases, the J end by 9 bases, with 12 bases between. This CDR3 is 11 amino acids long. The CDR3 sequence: CASSLGVWQYF. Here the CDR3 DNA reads TGTGCCAGCAGCCTGGGAGTCTGGCAGTACTTC.